The 21 T cell receptor beta chains given below trace back to one sample, sequenced in a study of CD8 T cells in ankylosing spondylitis. TCRdb itself ran the 5' RACE reads through MiXCR, one entry per CDR3 protein. The sample gives 160,000 or so distinct CDR3 sequences, approximately 9.9% of which show up once; roughly 16% is in the top ten. Sequenced input: blood, either unsorted or a sorted T cell fraction (not recorded which). The receptors shown here come from a female donor with ankylosing spondylitis or in good health (not recorded which).

Only a few counts were recorded for this clonotype. This chain links TRBV6-1 with TRBJ1-2; D might be TRBD1 (5 bases). From germline, CDR1 is MNHNS and CDR2 SASEGT. The CDR3 has 11 residues. Trimming stripped 8 bases from V and 6 bases from J, with 10 bases between. CDR3 coding DNA: TGTGCCAGCTTTATAGGGGATGGCTACACCTTC. The encoded protein is CASFIGDGYTF.

There are a few counts of this clonotype. The rearrangement links TRBV6-2 or TRBV6-3 to TRBJ2-2; D is possibly TRBD1 or TRBD2 (6 bases each). The germline V gene encodes CDR1 MNHEY and CDR2 SVGEGT. V was clipped by 6 bases and J by 5 bases, with 16 bases between them. The CDR3 is made up of 15 amino acids. The CDR3 is CASSPGGGETGELFF. CDR3 nucleotide sequence: TGTGCCAGCAGCCCCGGAGGGGGAGAAACCGGGGAGCTGTTTTTT.

Only a few counts were recorded for this clonotype. V and J are TRBV9 and TRBJ2-5, with 7 bases aligning to TRBD1. CDR1 and CDR2 from the germline V gene are SGDLS and YYNGEE. V lost 0 bases, J lost 5 bases, and 7 bases stayed unmatched. The CDR3 runs 15 residues. Here the CDR3 DNA reads TGTGCCAGCAGCGTAGGGCTAAGGGGGCGGGAGACCCAGTACTTC. Protein sequence: CASSVGLRGRETQYF.

This clonotype came up a few times. The chain uses TRBV4-3 and TRBJ2-2; 11 bases fit TRBD2. The CDR3 is made up of 19 amino acids. V dropped 1 base and J dropped 3; count of bases not matched to a gene: 10. CDR1 and CDR2 (germline): LGHNA, YSLEER. CDR3 bases: TGCGCCAGCAGCCAAGTACTAGCGGGAGTCGGCCCCGACACCGGGGAGCTGTTTTTT. This codes for CASSQVLAGVGPDTGELFF.

This clonotype came up many times. V is TRBV29-1 and J is TRBJ2-3; a weak D match, TRBD2 (6 bases). V lost 6 bases and J lost 5, with 18 bases in between. CDR3 length: 14 residues. The V gene's germline CDR1 is SQVTM and CDR2 ANQGSEA. CDR3 loop: CSVISGDSRDTQYF. For the CDR3, the DNA is TGCAGCGTCATATCGGGGGACTCCAGAGATACGCAGTATTTT.

The chain combines TRBV7-9 with TRBJ2-1, with 10 bases identical to TRBD2. The CDR3 totals 17 residues. Germline CDR1 and CDR2: SEHNR and FQNEAQ (reference sequence). J gave up 4 bases and V 4 bases, and 10 bases lay outside the gene matches. The CDR3 loop reads CASSSGDRGLAYNEQFF. The CDR3, as DNA: TGTGCCAGCAGCTCGGGAGACAGGGGACTAGCGTACAATGAGCAGTTCTTC.

This clonotype was seen more than once but under ten times. The chain is built from TRBV24-1 and TRBJ2-5; TRBD2 aligns across 9 bases. The junction had 10 bases not matched to a gene; V was cut back by 2 bases and J by 4 bases. This CDR3 comprises 17 residues. In germline, CDR1 is KGHDR, CDR2 SFDVKD. CDR3 DNA: TGTGCCACCAGTGATTCTAGCGGGACTGGTTCGGGAGAGACCCAGTACTTC. As protein: CATSDSSGTGSGETQYF.

This clonotype showed up just a few times. The rearrangement uses TRBV28 and TRBJ1-1; tentatively, D is TRBD1 (6 bases). The CDR3 has 14 amino acids. Germline V gene data show CDR1 as MDHEN and CDR2 as SYDVKM. Trimming pared 4 bases from V and 5 bases from J, leaving 14 bases between. CDR3 DNA: TGTGCCAGCAGTTACAGGGTAGCGGGGACTGAAGCTTTCTTT. Amino acid sequence: CASSYRVAGTEAFF.

In this sample, this clonotype turned up a few times. V gene TRBV20-1 combines with J gene TRBJ2-1, with TRBD2 identical over 14 bases. V trimming: 3 bases; J trimming: 10 bases; junction bases outside the gene matches: 2. Per germline, CDR1 DFQATT and CDR2 SNEGSKA (reference sequence). This CDR3 region has 13 residues. The DNA for the CDR3 is TGCAGTGCTAGGACTAGCGGGAGGGTGGAGCAGTTCTTC. As protein: CSARTSGRVEQFF.

This chain uses TRBV7-9 with TRBJ2-7, with 8 positions matching TRBD2. The CDR3 has 14 residues. Trimming cost V 3 bases and J 2 bases; bases outside gene matches: 3. CDR1 is SEHNR and CDR2 is FQNEAQ in the germline V gene (reference sequence). The CDR3 spells CASSFPGLAYEQYF. CDR3 DNA sequence: TGTGCCAGCAGCTTTCCGGGACTAGCCTACGAGCAGTACTTC.

This clonotype was seen a few times. The chain recombines TRBV29-1 with TRBJ2-3; 7 bases are shared with TRBD1. The CDR3 is 16 residues long. The V gene's germline CDR1 is SQVTM and CDR2 ANQGSEA. After removal of 3 bases from V and 1 base from J, the junction contained 10 bases not matched to a gene. CDR3 protein: CSVEDIPGQRTDTQYF. CDR3 nucleotide sequence: TGCAGCGTTGAGGATATTCCGGGACAGCGCACAGATACGCAGTATTTT.

This clonotype was seen a few times. The chain uses TRBV11-2 and TRBJ2-3; D uncertain. The CDR3 runs 13 residues. Germline CDR1 is SGHAT and CDR2 is FQNNGV. Trimming left V 1 base short and J 6 bases short, with 8 bases between. The CDR3 loop reads CASSLVRADTQYF. CDR3 in DNA: TGTGCCAGCAGCTTAGTTAGGGCGGATACGCAGTATTTT.

This clonotype was seen at least ten times. This chain uses TRBV9 with TRBJ2-1; D gene unclear. Germline CDR1 SGDLS, CDR2 YYNGEE. This CDR3 is 13 amino acids long. V was shortened by 3 bases and J by 0 bases, with 4 bases between the two germline ends. DNA of the CDR3: TGTGCCAGCAGCGGGAGCTCCTACAATGAGCAGTTCTTC. Its translation: CASSGSSYNEQFF.

There are a few counts of this clonotype. The chain uses TRBV4-2 and TRBJ2-7, with D perhaps matching TRBD2 (5 bases). Trimming took 1 base from V and 1 from J, leaving 11 bases between them. Germline V lookup: CDR1 LGHNA, CDR2 YNFKEQ. This CDR3 is built from 15 residues. As DNA, the CDR3 is TGTGCCAGCAGCCAAGTTGCCGGGATTTCCTACGAGCAGTACTTC. Its protein product is CASSQVAGISYEQYF.

Concerning this clonotype: A read error may explain this, as a much larger clone is one base away. The V and J genes are TRBV6-6 and TRBJ2-7; no definite D call. Per the germline V gene, CDR1 is MNHNY and CDR2 is SVGAGI (reference sequence). This CDR3 comprises 13 residues. This CDR3 is CASSLDPSYDQYF. CDR3 DNA: TGTGCCAGCAGTCTGGACCCCTCCTACGACCAGTACTTC.

The sample holds a few counts of this clonotype. The chain joins TRBV6-4 to TRBJ2-7; D is possibly TRBD1 or TRBD2 (5 bases each). CDR1 is MRHNA and CDR2 is SNTAGT in the germline V gene. CDR3 length equals 15 residues. V shed 9 bases and J shed 3 bases, with 21 bases lying between them. The CDR3 loop is CASSTLPGPNYEQYF. The CDR3 bases are TGTGCCAGTTCGACTCTTCCGGGACCGAACTACGAGCAGTACTTC.

This clonotype has just a few counts. The V gene is TRBV30, the J gene TRBJ2-1, with D possibly being TRBD2 (6 bases). Between the trimmed V and J ends, which lost 0 bases and 8 bases, there was a span of 11 bases. Germline V gives CDR1 GTSNPN, CDR2 SVGIG (reference sequence). This CDR3 spans 13 amino acids. As DNA, the CDR3 is TGTGCCTGGAGTGTACGTTGGGGGGATGAGCAGTTCTTC. It yields the protein CAWSVRWGDEQFF.

This clonotype was observed a handful of times. This chain links TRBV6-2 or TRBV6-3 with TRBJ2-5; D is unresolved. The CDR3 has 12 residues. V was cut by 2 bases and J by 5 bases, with 6 bases left in between. Germline V lookup: CDR1 MNHEY, CDR2 SVGEGT. CDR3 sequence: CASSYRAETQYF. The CDR3 DNA follows: TGTGCCAGCAGTTACAGGGCCGAGACCCAGTACTTC.

J is TRBJ2-1 and V is TRBV27; TRBD2 agrees at 9 bases. Germline CDR1 MNHEY, CDR2 SMNVEV (reference sequence). The length of the CDR3 is 17 residues. With V trimmed by 1 base and J by 5 bases, 9 bases remained unmatched. CDR3 loop: CASSLWASGMKDNEQFF. CDR3 in DNA: TGTGCCAGCAGTTTATGGGCTAGCGGGATGAAAGACAATGAGCAGTTCTTC.

This clonotype was seen many times. The chain links TRBV9 to TRBJ2-1; TRBD2 matches at 7 bases. V dropped 0 bases and J dropped 5; count of bases not matched to a gene: 5. This CDR3 contains 15 residues. Germline lookup yields CDR1 SGDLS and CDR2 YYNGEE. The CDR3 region is CASSVDGRFDNEQFF. The CDR3 nucleotides are TGTGCCAGCAGCGTAGACGGGAGGTTCGACAATGAGCAGTTCTTC.

This clonotype was detected a few times. This chain uses TRBV3-1 with TRBJ2-5; TRBD2 is a possible D gene (5 bases). V was trimmed by 3 bases and J by 7 bases, leaving 15 bases between them. The CDR3 totals 14 residues. Germline V gives CDR1 LGHDT, CDR2 YNNKEL (reference sequence). The CDR3 loop reads CASSHPREEWTQYF. The CDR3 coding sequence is TGTGCCAGCAGCCACCCACGGGAAGAGTGGACCCAGTACTTC.